This TCR beta chain was documented in a study of cytotoxic CD8 clonotypes in ibrutinib-treated CLL. A word on this clone: The antigen remains undetermined.

The CDR3 loop spans 16 amino acids. Study-wide points: At progression, clonality fell back toward baseline after rising at ibrutinib response.

Data came from immunoSEQ multiplex PCR; TCRdb stores just in-frame clones and leaves some out. The sample consists of 130,000 or so clones, 75% to 90% of them appearing once. The TCR sequence derives from a human donor with chronic lymphocytic leukemia. The V call is TRBV12-2, the J call TRBJ2-1; whether TRBD2, the table's D call, matches the DNA was not checked. TRBV12-2 is designated a pseudogene. The source was PBMCs, collected after 24 months of ibrutinib treatment. The CDR3 loop is CASRPGLAGVADEQFF. The CDR3 DNA reads as TGTGCAAGTCGCCCAGGACTAGCGGGGGTTGCGGATGAGCAGTTCTTC.